This entry describes one T cell receptor (beta chain). Its antigen is not known. If patients had autoimmune disease history or systemic immunosuppression, they were excluded. The data were obtained in a study of OX40 agonist ivuxolimab in advanced cancers. Study findings and constraints: Low levels of normalized T-cell clonal expansion also appeared in some nonresponders. Partial responders treated at 0.1-3.0 mg/kg exhibited clonal expansion among the lowest measured.

The data were produced by immunoSEQ multiplex PCR, yet TCRdb's version contains in-frame clones alone and is incomplete. The sample has roughly 32,000 clones, around nine tenths seen once; the top ten hold 4% to 5%. The V gene end was trimmed by 1 base and the J gene end by 7 bases; junction bases not matched to a gene: 6. There are 14 residues in the CDR3. Germline values: CDR1 SGHAT, CDR2 FQNNGV. The gene calls are TRBV11-2 and TRBJ2-7; 8 bases are a match to TRBD1. This receptor was identified in an adult with an advanced solid tumor such as melanoma, head and neck, liver or kidney cancer. Sequencing was performed on CD4+ or CD8+ T cells sorted from blood, taken in a trial of the OX40 agonist ivuxolimab. The CDR3 DNA reads TGTGCCAGCAGCTTAGCAGGGGGCCTGGGGGAGCAGTACTTC. It translates to CASSLAGGLGEQYF.